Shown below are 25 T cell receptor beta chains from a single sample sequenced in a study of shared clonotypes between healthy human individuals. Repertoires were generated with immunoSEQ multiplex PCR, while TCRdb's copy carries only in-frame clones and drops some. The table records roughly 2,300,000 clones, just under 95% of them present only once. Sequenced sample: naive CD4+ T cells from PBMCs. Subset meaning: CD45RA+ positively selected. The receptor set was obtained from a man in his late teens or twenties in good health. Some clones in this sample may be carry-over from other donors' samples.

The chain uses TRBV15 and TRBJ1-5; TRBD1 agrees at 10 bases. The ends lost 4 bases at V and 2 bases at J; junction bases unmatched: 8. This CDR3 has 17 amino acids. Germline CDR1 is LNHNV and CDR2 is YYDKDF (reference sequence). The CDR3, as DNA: TGTGCCACCAGCAAACGACAGGGGGCGTTACGCAATCAGCCCCAGCATTTT. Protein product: CATSKRQGALRNQPQHF.

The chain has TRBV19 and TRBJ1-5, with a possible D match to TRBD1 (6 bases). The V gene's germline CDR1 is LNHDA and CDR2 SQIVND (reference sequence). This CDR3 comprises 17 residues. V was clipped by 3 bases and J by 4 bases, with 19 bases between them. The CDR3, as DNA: TGTGCCAGTAGTATTAGCGTCGGGAGGGGGATTAATCAGCCCCAGCATTTT. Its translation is CASSISVGRGINQPQHF.

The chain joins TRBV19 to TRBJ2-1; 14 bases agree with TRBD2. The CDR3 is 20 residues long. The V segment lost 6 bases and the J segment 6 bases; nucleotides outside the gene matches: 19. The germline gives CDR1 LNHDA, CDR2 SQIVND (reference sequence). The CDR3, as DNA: TGTGCCAGTAGCAGCAATCCAATACCGGGACTAGCGGGAGTAGGCAATGAGCAGTTCTTC. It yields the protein CASSSNPIPGLAGVGNEQFF. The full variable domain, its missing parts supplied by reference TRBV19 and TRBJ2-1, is DGGITQSPKYLFRKEGQNVTLSCEQNLNHDAMYWYRQDPGQGLRLIYYSQIVNDFQKGDIAEGYSVSREKKESFPLTVTSAQKNPTAFYLCASSSNPIPGLAGVGNEQFFGPGTRLTVL.

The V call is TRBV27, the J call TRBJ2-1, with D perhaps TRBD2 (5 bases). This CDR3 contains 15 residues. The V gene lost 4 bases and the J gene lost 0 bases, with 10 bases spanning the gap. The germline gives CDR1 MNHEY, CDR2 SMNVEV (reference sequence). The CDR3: CASSSADLSYNEQFF. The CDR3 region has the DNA TGTGCCAGCAGTTCAGCGGACCTCTCCTACAATGAGCAGTTCTTC.

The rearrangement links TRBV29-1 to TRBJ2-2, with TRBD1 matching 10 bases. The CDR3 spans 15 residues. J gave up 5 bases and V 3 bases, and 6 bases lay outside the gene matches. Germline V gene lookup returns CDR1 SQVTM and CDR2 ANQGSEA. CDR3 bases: TGCAGCGTTGAGAAGACAGGGGGCAGGACCGGGGAGCTGTTTTTT. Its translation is CSVEKTGGRTGELFF.

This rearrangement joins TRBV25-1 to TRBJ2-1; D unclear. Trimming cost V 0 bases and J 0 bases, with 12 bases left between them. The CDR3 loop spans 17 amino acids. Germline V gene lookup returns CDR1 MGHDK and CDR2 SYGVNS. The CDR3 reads CASSEYLGMSSYNEQFF. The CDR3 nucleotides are TGTGCCAGCAGTGAATACTTAGGGATGAGCTCCTACAATGAGCAGTTCTTC.

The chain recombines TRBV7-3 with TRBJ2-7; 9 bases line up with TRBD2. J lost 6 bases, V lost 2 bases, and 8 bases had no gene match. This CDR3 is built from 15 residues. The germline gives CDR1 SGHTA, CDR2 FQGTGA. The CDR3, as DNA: TGTGCCAGCAGCTTAGGTCTAGCGGGAAAGACCGAGCAGTACTTC. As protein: CASSLGLAGKTEQYF.

The DNA of the CDR3 is TGCGCCAGCAGCTTGGGGGTGGCAAGGGGAGAGACCCAGTACTTC. Amino acid sequence: CASSLGVARGETQYF. The chain is built from TRBV5-1 and TRBJ2-5; a possible D gene is TRBD1 (5 bases). The CDR3 loop spans 15 amino acids. The V gene lost 0 bases and the J gene lost 4 bases, with 13 bases spanning the gap. In germline, CDR1 is SGHRS, CDR2 YFSETQ.

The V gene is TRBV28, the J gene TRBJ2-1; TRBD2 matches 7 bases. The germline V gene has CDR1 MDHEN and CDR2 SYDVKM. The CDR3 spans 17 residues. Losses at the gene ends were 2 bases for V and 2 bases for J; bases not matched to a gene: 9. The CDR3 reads CASSLEISGRTYNEQFF. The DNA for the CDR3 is TGTGCCAGCAGTTTAGAAATTAGCGGGCGAACCTACAATGAGCAGTTCTTC.

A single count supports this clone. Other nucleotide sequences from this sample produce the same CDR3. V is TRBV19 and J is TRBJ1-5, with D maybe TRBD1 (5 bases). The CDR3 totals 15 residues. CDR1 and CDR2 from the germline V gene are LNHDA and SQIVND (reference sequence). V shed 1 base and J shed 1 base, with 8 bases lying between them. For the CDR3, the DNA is TGTGCCAGTAGTATAGTCGGGGGAAGCAATCAGCCCCAGCATTTT. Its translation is CASSIVGGSNQPQHF.

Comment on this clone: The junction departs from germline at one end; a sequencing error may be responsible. In DNA form, the CDR3 reads TGTGCCAGAAGCTTCCCCCCGCATTTT. This encodes CARSFPPHF. V and J are TRBV5-3 and TRBJ1-5; D is ambiguous. TRBV5-3 is annotated as an ORF whose role is uncertain. The CDR3 runs 9 residues.

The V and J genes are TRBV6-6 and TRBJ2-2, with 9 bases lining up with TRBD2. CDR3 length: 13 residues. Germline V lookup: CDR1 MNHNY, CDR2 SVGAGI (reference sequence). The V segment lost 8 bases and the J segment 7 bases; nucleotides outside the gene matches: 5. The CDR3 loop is CASQAGGLGELFF. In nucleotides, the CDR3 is TGTGCCAGCCAAGCGGGAGGTCTCGGGGAGCTGTTTTTT.

The CDR3 loop is CASSETSGVYNEQFF. DNA of the CDR3: TGTGCCAGCAGCGAAACTAGCGGGGTCTACAATGAGCAGTTCTTC. V and J are TRBV9 and TRBJ2-1; 10 nucleotides match TRBD2. This CDR3 is 15 amino acids long. Trimming removed 3 bases from V and 3 bases from J; junction bases left unmatched: 3. Per germline, CDR1 SGDLS and CDR2 YYNGEE.

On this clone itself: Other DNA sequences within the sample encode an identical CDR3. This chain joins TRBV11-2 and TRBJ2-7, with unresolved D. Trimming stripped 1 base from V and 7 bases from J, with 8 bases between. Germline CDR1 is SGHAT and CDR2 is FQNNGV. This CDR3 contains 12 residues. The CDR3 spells CASSLVSREQYF. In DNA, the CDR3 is TGTGCCAGCAGCTTAGTCTCTAGGGAGCAGTACTTC.

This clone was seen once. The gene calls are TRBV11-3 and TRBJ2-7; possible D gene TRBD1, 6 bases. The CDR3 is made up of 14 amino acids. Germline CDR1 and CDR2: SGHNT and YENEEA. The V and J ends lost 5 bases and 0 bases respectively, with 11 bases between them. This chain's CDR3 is CASSAEGDSYEQYF. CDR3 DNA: TGTGCCAGCAGCGCAGAGGGGGACTCCTACGAGCAGTACTTC.

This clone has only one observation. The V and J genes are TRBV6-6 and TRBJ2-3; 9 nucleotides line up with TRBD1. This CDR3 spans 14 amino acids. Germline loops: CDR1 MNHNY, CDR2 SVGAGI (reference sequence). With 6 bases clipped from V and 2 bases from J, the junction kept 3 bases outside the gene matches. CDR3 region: CASRGTGTTDTQYF. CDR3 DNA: TGTGCCAGCAGGGGGACAGGGACCACAGATACGCAGTATTTT.

The CDR3 region is CAWSGWATYNEQFF. The CDR3 coding sequence is TGTGCCTGGAGTGGGTGGGCCACCTACAATGAGCAGTTCTTC. The chain uses TRBV30 and TRBJ2-1; D call uncertain. This CDR3 has 14 amino acids. The ends were cut back, 1 base at V and 2 bases at J, with 9 bases in the middle. The germline CDR1 and CDR2 sequences are GTSNPN and SVGIG (reference sequence).

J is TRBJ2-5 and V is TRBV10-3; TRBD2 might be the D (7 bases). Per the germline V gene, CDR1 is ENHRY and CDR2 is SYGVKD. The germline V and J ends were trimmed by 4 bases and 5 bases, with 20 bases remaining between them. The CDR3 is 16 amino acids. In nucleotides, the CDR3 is TGTGCCATCAGTGGGGGGGCTAGCGGAGTTGGGGAGACCCAGTACTTC. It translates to CAISGGASGVGETQYF.

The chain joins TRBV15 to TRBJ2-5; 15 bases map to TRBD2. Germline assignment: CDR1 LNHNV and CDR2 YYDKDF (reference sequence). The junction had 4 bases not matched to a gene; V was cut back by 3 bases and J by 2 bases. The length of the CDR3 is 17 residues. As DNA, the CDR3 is TGTGCCACCAGCAGTGGACTAGCGGGAGGGCTGCAAGAGACCCAGTACTTC. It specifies CATSSGLAGGLQETQYF.

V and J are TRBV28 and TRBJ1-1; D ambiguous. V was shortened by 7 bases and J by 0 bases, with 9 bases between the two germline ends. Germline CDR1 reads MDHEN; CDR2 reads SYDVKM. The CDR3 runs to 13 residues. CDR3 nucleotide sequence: TGTGCCAGCATCCCGGGGATGAACACTGAAGCTTTCTTT. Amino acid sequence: CASIPGMNTEAFF.

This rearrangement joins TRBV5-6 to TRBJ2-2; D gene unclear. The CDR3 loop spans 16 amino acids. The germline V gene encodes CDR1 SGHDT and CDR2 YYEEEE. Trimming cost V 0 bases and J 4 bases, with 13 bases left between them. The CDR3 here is CASSLVGRLTTGELFF. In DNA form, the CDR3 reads TGTGCCAGCAGCTTGGTTGGCAGGTTGACCACCGGGGAGCTGTTTTTT.

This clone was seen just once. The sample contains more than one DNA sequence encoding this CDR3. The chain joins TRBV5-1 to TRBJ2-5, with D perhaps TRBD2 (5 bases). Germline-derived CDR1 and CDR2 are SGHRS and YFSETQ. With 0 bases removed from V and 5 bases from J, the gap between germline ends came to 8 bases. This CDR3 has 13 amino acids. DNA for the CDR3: TGCGCCAGCAGCTTGGCTCCGGGGGAGACCCAGTACTTC. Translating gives CASSLAPGETQYF.

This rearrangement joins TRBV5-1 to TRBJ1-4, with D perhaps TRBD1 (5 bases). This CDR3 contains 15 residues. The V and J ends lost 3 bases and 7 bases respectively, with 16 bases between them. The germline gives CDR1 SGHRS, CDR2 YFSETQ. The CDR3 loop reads CASSSGPERIEKLFF. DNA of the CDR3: TGCGCCAGCAGCTCGGGACCGGAACGGATTGAAAAACTGTTTTTT.

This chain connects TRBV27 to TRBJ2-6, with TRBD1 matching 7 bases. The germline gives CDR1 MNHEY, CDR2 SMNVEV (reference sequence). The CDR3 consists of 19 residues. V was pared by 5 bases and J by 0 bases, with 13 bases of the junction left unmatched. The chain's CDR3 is CASSRQGQSFSSGANVLTF. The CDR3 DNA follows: TGTGCCAGCAGTCGTCAGGGACAGTCTTTTAGCTCTGGGGCCAACGTCCTGACTTTC.

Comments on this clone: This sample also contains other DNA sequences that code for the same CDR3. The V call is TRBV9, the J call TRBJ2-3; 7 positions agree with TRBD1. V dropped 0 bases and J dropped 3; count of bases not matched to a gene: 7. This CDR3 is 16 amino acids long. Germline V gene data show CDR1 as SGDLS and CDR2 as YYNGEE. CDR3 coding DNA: TGTGCCAGCAGCGTAGGAGAAGGGGGCCGAACAGATACGCAGTATTTT. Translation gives CASSVGEGGRTDTQYF.